This passage covers 13 T cell receptor beta chains from one sample sequenced in a study of cytomegalovirus exposure and HLA in healthy donors. Use of 60 Vbeta and 13 Jbeta primers characterized the PCR. Data came from immunoSEQ multiplex PCR; TCRdb stores just in-frame clones and leaves some out. There are 100,000 or so clones in the sample; around 76% occur only once, and around 10% lies in the top ten. The sample was PBMCs. The receptor set was obtained from a man aged 25 to 45 in good health and CMV-seropositive.

The rearrangement joins TRBV11-2 to TRBJ1-3, with D hard to call. V dropped 1 base and J dropped 0 bases, with 4 bases sitting between them. Germline V gene data show CDR1 as SGHAT and CDR2 as FQNNGV. The CDR3 totals 14 residues. The CDR3 sequence: CASSLGLSGNTIYF. CDR3 DNA sequence: TGTGCCAGCAGCTTAGGACTCTCTGGAAACACCATATATTTT.

In this sample, this clone turned up a few times. The chain recombines TRBV2 with TRBJ2-1, with D perhaps TRBD1 (6 bases). Trimming pared 6 bases from V and 0 bases from J, leaving 15 bases between. This CDR3 is built from 16 residues. Germline V lookup: CDR1 SNHLY, CDR2 FYNNEI. The CDR3 sequence is CASSPGTPSSYNEQFF. The DNA of the CDR3 is TGTGCCAGCAGCCCCGGGACACCGAGCTCCTACAATGAGCAGTTCTTC.

CDR3 in amino acids: CSGGQGADEQYF. CDR3 nucleotides: TGCAGCGGGGGACAGGGGGCGGACGAGCAGTACTTC. The rearrangement uses TRBV29-1 and TRBJ2-5; 12 bases align to TRBD1. The DNA end is a closer match to TRBJ2-7, so the J assignment may be wrong. This CDR3 is built from 12 residues. Germline V CDR1 and CDR2: SQVTM, ANQGSEA.

J is TRBJ2-5 and V is TRBV9, with D unclear. The CDR3 is 13 amino acids. Trimming took off 0 bases at V and 1 base at J, with 4 bases between the two ends. Germline V gene sequence: CDR1 SGDLS, CDR2 YYNGEE. CDR3 amino acids: CASSVDLQETQYF. CDR3 bases: TGTGCCAGCAGCGTAGATCTCCAAGAGACCCAGTACTTC.

This chain uses TRBV7-8 with TRBJ1-1; tentatively, D is TRBD1 (6 bases). The germline V and J ends were trimmed by 4 bases and 7 bases, with 10 bases remaining between them. This CDR3 has 12 residues. Germline CDR1 SGHVS, CDR2 FQNEAQ. CDR3 amino acids: CASSSADSEAFF. CDR3 nucleotides: TGTGCCAGCAGCTCAGCGGACAGTGAAGCTTTCTTT.

The V call is TRBV5-1, the J call TRBJ2-7; 7 positions agree with TRBD1. Germline V gene sequence: CDR1 SGHRS, CDR2 YFSETQ. CDR3 length: 16 amino acids. V shed 0 bases and J 2 bases; nucleotides not matched to a gene: 8. CDR3 amino acids: CASSLASGQHPYEQYF. Here the CDR3 DNA reads TGCGCCAGCAGCTTGGCCTCGGGACAGCATCCCTACGAGCAGTACTTC. Looking up the rest from reference TRBV5-1 and TRBJ2-7 gives the full variable domain: KAGVTQTPRYLIKTRGQQVTLSCSPISGHRSVSWYQQTPGQGLQFLFEYFSETQRNKGNFPGRFSGRQFSNSRSEMNVSTLELGDSALYLCASSLASGQHPYEQYFGPGTRLTVT.

The chain links TRBV7-2 to TRBJ2-5; possibly TRBD2 for D (7 bases). Trimming stripped 5 bases from V and 5 bases from J, with 21 bases between. CDR1 is SGHTA, CDR2 FQGNSA, per germline. This CDR3 is built from 16 residues. Written as DNA, the CDR3 is TGTGCCAGCAGCAAAGGCGGGGGCGCCGACGGGGAGACCCAGTACTTC. Amino acids: CASSKGGGADGETQYF.

This sequence joins TRBV6-1 and TRBJ1-5; D is perhaps TRBD1 (6 bases). Germline CDR1 MNHNS, CDR2 SASEGT. This CDR3 has 15 amino acids. With 2 bases removed from V and 6 bases from J, the gap between germline ends came to 14 bases. The DNA of the CDR3 is TGTGCCAGCAGTGAACACAGGGTAATACCTCAGCCCCAGCATTTT. Amino acid sequence: CASSEHRVIPQPQHF.

This rearrangement joins TRBV6-4 to TRBJ2-7; maybe TRBD2 (6 bases). With 6 bases removed from V and 2 bases from J, the gap between germline ends came to 11 bases. Germline V gene sequence: CDR1 MRHNA, CDR2 SNTAGT. The CDR3 totals 13 residues. The CDR3 DNA sequence: TGTGCCAGCAGGGGCCCGGGGGCCTACGAGCAGTACTTC. It codes for CASRGPGAYEQYF.

This chain joins TRBV28 and TRBJ1-2, with 7 bases that match TRBD1. V trimming: 5 bases; J trimming: 8 bases; junction bases outside the gene matches: 5. There are 12 residues in the CDR3. CDR1 is MDHEN, CDR2 SYDVKM, per germline. The CDR3 is CASSPRQGGYTF. CDR3 coding DNA: TGTGCCAGCAGTCCGAGACAGGGCGGCTACACCTTC.

The rearrangement joins TRBV19 to TRBJ2-5; D ambiguous. Germline V CDR1 and CDR2: LNHDA, SQIVND (reference sequence). The CDR3 is 13 residues long. Trimming stripped 1 base from V and 4 bases from J, with 7 bases between. CDR3 nucleotide sequence: TGTGCCAGTAGTATAGGGAGTGGAGAGACCCAGTACTTC. Residues: CASSIGSGETQYF.

The rearrangement joins TRBV28 to TRBJ2-2; 9 nucleotides match TRBD2. V trimming: 6 bases; J trimming: 6 bases; junction bases outside the gene matches: 8. This CDR3 contains 15 residues. Germline V gene sequence: CDR1 MDHEN, CDR2 SYDVKM. The CDR3 DNA reads as TGTGCCAGCAGCCATAGGGGACTAGCTGCCGGGGAGCTGTTTTTT. Protein product: CASSHRGLAAGELFF.

This clone has a single count. The chain is built from TRBV27 and TRBJ1-2, with 8 positions matching TRBD1. Unmatched junction bases numbered 4, after V lost 1 base and J lost 6 bases. The CDR3 runs 14 residues. CDR1 and CDR2 from the germline V gene are MNHEY and SMNVEV (reference sequence). CDR3 bases: TGTGCCAGCAGTTTATATCCAGGGGGCCATGGCTACACCTTC. The encoded protein is CASSLYPGGHGYTF.